In its sample, the clone carrying this T cell receptor (beta chain) was seen many times. Antigen specificity is unknown. V was clipped by 3 bases and J by 5 bases, with 13 bases between them. Looked up from germline, CDR1 is MNHEY and CDR2 is SVGEGT. This CDR3 contains 14 residues. This entry is derived from a study of Graves' ophthalmopathy and Graves' hyperthyroidism. Amplification targeted the TCR beta CDR3 regions, with RNA transcripts as the source material. Amplification began with first-round RT-PCR using HTBI primers, then second-round multiplex PCR was performed. A single record per CDR3 protein comes from TCRdb applying MiXCR to the multiplex PCR reads. In the table there are 680,000 or so distinct CDR3 sequences, around a fifth of which are singletons. Hyperthyroidism is called stable when no ophthalmopathy develops within 18 months of follow-up. Symptoms, serum thyroxine and TRAb, thyroid ultrasound, and orbital computed tomography formed the diagnostic basis.

Study-wide results and caveats: Ophthalmopathy versus stable hyperthyroidism: 13-signature model gave less than 90% sensitivity, approximately 80% specificity. Blood samples also showed most expanded thyroid clonotypes exceeding 0.001 frequency.

The chain has TRBV6-2 or TRBV6-3 and TRBJ1-1, with D unclear. Sequencing input: peripheral blood. The sequence was obtained from a woman aged 18-29 years with stable Graves' hyperthyroidism. Some clones in this sample may be carry-over from other donors' samples. The CDR3 DNA follows: TGTGCCAGCAGTTATGGGGTCTGGGAGACTGAAGCTTTCTTT. Translated: CASSYGVWETEAFF.